Shown below are 9 T cell receptor beta chains from a single sample sequenced in a study of post-analysis software for immune sequencing data. The library was made from cDNA and included unique molecular identifiers. TCRdb reanalysed the PCR reads using MiXCR and keeps one entry per CDR3 protein. In the table there are 150,000 to 200,000 distinct CDR3 sequences, roughly 40% of which are singletons. The material was blood, obtained after autologous hematopoietic stem cell transplantation. These receptors were collected from a girl aged 5-17 years with multiple sclerosis.

This clonotype was recorded a few times. This chain uses TRBV28 with TRBJ1-3, with TRBD1 matching over 9 bases. Germline-derived CDR1 and CDR2 are MDHEN and SYDVKM. Unmatched junction bases numbered 6, after V lost 6 bases and J lost 6 bases. CDR3 length: 14 amino acids. CDR3: CASSRGQGVNTIYF. The DNA of the CDR3 is TGTGCCAGCAGCAGGGGACAGGGAGTAAACACCATATATTTT.

This clonotype has more than one count but fewer than ten. The gene calls are TRBV15 and TRBJ2-5; 8 bases line up with TRBD1. Germline loops: CDR1 LNHNV, CDR2 YYDKDF (reference sequence). The V and J ends lost 6 bases and 4 bases, in that order; junction bases with no gene match: 13. The CDR3 runs to 16 residues. The CDR3 DNA follows: TGTGCCACCAGTGCGTTGAGACAGGGGTTTCGAGAGACCCAGTACTTC. Translated, it gives CATSALRQGFRETQYF.

The genes are TRBV5-1 and TRBJ2-2, with D perhaps TRBD2 (5 bases). V lost 4 bases and J lost 5, with 18 bases in between. CDR1 is SGHRS and CDR2 is YFSETQ in the germline V gene. CDR3 length: 16 amino acids. CDR3 residues: CASSNDRPSGTGELFF. CDR3 DNA sequence: TGCGCCAGCAGCAATGACCGGCCGTCGGGGACCGGGGAGCTGTTTTTT.

The CDR3 loop is CASSLGEREADTQYF. Written as DNA, the CDR3 is TGTGCCAGCAGCTTAGGGGAGCGGGAAGCAGATACGCAGTATTTT. The J gene is TRBJ2-3, the V gene TRBV7-2, with 7 positions matching TRBD2. The CDR3 is made up of 15 amino acids. V lost 1 base to trimming and J lost 4 bases; unmatched junction nucleotides: 5. CDR1 is SGHTA, CDR2 FQGNSA, per germline.

By frequency in the sample, this clonotype is medium-sized. This sequence joins TRBV28 and TRBJ2-4; D might be TRBD2 (6 bases). Trimming pared 2 bases from V and 8 bases from J, leaving 16 bases between. Germline CDR1 reads MDHEN; CDR2 reads SYDVKM. The CDR3 has 15 amino acids. The CDR3 nucleotides read TGTGCCAGCAGTTTACCGGAGGGGATCGTGGACATTCAGTACTTC. Translation gives CASSLPEGIVDIQYF.

A remark on this clonotype: At one of its ends the junction is not consistent with the germline gene, which may arise from a read error. The chain joins TRBV29-1 to TRBJ2-5; 8 nucleotides align to TRBD2. The J call may be incorrect, as the DNA end agrees better with TRBJ2-4. The CDR3 covers 14 residues. CDR1 is SQVTM, CDR2 ANQGSEA, per germline. The CDR3: CSVTSGQAENIQYF. The CDR3 coding sequence is TGCAGCGTCACTAGCGGTCAAGCCGAAAACATTCAGTACTTC.

This chain connects TRBV28 to TRBJ2-2, with TRBD1 identical over 7 bases. Germline V lookup: CDR1 MDHEN, CDR2 SYDVKM. V was clipped by 5 bases and J by 4 bases; unmatched bases: 13. This CDR3 spans 17 amino acids. The CDR3 spells CASSPRDSRSSTGELFF. CDR3 nucleotides: TGTGCCAGCAGTCCCCGGGACAGTCGGTCGAGCACCGGGGAGCTGTTTTTT.

In its sample, this clonotype was seen many times. The CDR3, as DNA: TGTGCCAGCAGTTCGACCCCAAAGTCCTACGAGCAGTACTTC. As protein: CASSSTPKSYEQYF. V gene TRBV12-3 or TRBV12-4 combines with J gene TRBJ2-7, with D uncertain. The CDR3 covers 14 residues. Trimming took off 4 bases at V and 1 base at J, with 11 bases between the two ends.

V is TRBV28 and J is TRBJ2-1; 10 bases are shared with TRBD1. V dropped 5 bases and J dropped 1; count of bases not matched to a gene: 2. The CDR3 sequence is 15 residues long. CDR1 MDHEN and CDR2 SYDVKM come from the germline V gene. Written as DNA, the CDR3 is TGTGCCAGCAGTGACAGGGGGCGGTCCTACAATGAGCAGTTCTTC. Translating gives CASSDRGRSYNEQFF.